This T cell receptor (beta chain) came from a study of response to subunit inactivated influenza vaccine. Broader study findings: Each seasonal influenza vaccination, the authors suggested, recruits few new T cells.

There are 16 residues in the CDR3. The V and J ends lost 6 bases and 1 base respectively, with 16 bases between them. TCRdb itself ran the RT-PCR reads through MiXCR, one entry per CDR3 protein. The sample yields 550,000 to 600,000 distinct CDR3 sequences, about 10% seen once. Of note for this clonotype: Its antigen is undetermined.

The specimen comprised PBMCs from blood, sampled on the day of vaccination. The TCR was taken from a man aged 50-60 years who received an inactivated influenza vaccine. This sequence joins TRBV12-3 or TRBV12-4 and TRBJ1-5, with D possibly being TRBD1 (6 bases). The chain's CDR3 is CASSPSGARSNQPQHF. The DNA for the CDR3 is TGTGCCAGCAGCCCCTCGGGGGCGAGGAGCAATCAGCCCCAGCATTTT.